This TCR beta chain was retrieved from a study of radiotherapy plus CTLA-4 blockade in lung cancer. Points from the study as a whole: After treatment with radiotherapy plus ipilimumab, TCR clones that came from the tumor expanded in blood.

The V end was cut by 7 bases, the J end by 8 bases, with 12 bases between. Germline V gene lookup returns CDR1 SQVTM and CDR2 ANQGSEA. The CDR3 consists of 11 residues. TCRdb's copy holds only in-frame clones and misses some; the assay was immunoSEQ multiplex PCR. This table holds some 37,000 clones, 72% found once. Patients in the study, people with chemo-refractory metastatic non-small-cell lung cancer, received focal radiation plus ipilimumab CTLA-4 blockade. This clone showed up just a few times. The antigen remains unidentified. The J gene is TRBJ2-1, the V gene TRBV29-1, with D maybe TRBD2 (5 bases). This material consisted of peripheral blood, taken from a patient treated with radiotherapy plus ipilimumab. This TCR was sampled from a human donor with non-small cell lung cancer who had stable disease on radiotherapy plus ipilimumab. This chain's CDR3 is CSAPLGDEQFF. The CDR3 region has the DNA TGCAGCGCGCCGCTCGGGGATGAGCAGTTCTTC.